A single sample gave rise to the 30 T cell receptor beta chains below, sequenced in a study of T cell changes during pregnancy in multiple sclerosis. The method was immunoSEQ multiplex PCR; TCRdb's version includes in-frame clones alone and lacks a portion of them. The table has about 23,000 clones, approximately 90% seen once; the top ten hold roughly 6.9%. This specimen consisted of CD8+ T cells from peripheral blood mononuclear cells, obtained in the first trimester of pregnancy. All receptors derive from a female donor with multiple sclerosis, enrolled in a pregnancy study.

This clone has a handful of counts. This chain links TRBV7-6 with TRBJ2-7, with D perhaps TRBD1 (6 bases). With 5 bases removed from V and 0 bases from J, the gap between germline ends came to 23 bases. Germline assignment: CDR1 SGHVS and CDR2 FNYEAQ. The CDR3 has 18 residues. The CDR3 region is CASSRRPVQGSSSYEQYF. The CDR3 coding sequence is TGTGCCAGCAGCCGACGACCTGTGCAGGGGTCCTCCTCCTACGAGCAGTACTTC.

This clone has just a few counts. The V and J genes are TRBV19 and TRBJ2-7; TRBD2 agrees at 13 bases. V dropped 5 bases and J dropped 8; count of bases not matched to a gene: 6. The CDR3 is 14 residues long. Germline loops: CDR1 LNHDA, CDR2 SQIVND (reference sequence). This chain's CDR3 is CASSPGTSGIQQYF. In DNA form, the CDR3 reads TGTGCCAGTAGTCCAGGGACTAGCGGGATTCAGCAGTACTTC.

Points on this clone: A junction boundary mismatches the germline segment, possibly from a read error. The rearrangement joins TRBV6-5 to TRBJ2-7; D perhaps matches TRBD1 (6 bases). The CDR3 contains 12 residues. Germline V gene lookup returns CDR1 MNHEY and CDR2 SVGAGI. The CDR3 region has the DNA TGTGCCATCAGTGATCCAGGGGAAGAGCAGTACTTC. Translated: CAISDPGEEQYF.

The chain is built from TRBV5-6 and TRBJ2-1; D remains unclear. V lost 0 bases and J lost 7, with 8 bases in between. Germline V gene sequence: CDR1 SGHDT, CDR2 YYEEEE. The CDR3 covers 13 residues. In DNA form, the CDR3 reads TGTGCCAGCAGCTTGGCCGACTCTAATGAGCAGTTCTTC. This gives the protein CASSLADSNEQFF.

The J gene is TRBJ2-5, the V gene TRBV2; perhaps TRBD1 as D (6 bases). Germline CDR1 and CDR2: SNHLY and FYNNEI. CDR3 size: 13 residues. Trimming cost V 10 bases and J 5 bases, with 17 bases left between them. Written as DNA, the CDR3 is TGTGCCACCGAGGGGGTGGGGGCGGAGACCCAGTACTTC. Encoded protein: CATEGVGAETQYF.

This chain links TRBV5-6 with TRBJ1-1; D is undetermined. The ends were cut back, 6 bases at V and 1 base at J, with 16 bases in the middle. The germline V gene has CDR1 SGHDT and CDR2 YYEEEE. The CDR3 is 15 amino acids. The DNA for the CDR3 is TGTGCCAGCAACTCTAACTGGGCCCCGAACACTGAAGCTTTCTTT. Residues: CASNSNWAPNTEAFF.

The CDR3 here is CATSRVDRDGEKLFF. CDR3 nucleotide sequence: TGTGCCACCAGCAGAGTAGACAGGGATGGGGAAAAACTGTTTTTT. The chain has TRBV15 and TRBJ1-4; 7 bases match TRBD1. V was clipped by 1 base and J by 8 bases; unmatched bases: 7. The germline V gene encodes CDR1 LNHNV and CDR2 YYDKDF (reference sequence). This CDR3 has 15 residues. Together with reference TRBV15 and TRBJ1-4, the CDR3 gives the full variable domain: DAMVIQNPRYQVTQFGKPVTLSCSQTLNHNVMYWYQQKSSQAPKLLFHYYDKDFNNEADTPDNFQSRRPNTSFCFLDIRSPGLGDTAMYLCATSRVDRDGEKLFFGSGTQLSVL.

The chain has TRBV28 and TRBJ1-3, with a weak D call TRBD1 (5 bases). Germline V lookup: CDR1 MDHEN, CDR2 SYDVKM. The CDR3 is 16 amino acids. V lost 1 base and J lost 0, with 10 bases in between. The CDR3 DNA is TGTGCCAGCAGTTTATCTGGGGACTTCTCTGGAAACACCATATATTTT. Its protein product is CASSLSGDFSGNTIYF.

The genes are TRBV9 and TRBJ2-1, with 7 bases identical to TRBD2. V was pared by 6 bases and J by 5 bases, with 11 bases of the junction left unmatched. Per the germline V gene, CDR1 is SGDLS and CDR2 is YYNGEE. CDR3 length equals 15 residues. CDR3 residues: CASTAGASGNNEQFF. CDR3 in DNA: TGTGCCAGCACCGCCGGCGCTAGCGGAAACAATGAGCAGTTCTTC.

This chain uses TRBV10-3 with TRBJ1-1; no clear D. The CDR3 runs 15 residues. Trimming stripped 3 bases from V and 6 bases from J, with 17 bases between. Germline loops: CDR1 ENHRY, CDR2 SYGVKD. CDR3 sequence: CAISDPGKLYPEAFF. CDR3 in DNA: TGTGCCATCAGTGATCCGGGGAAGCTCTACCCTGAAGCTTTCTTT.

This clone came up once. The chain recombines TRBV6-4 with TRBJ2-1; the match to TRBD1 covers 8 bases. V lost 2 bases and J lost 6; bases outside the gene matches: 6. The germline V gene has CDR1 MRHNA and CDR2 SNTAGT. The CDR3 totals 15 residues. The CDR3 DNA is TGTGCCAGCAGTGACGGGCAGGGGGCGGGCAATGAGCAGTTCTTC. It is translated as CASSDGQGAGNEQFF.

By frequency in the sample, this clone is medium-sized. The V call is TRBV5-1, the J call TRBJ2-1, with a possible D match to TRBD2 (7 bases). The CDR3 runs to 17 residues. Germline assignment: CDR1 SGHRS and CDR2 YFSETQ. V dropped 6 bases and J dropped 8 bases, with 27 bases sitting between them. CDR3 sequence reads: CASTGKGEGRGGDEQFF. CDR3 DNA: TGCGCCAGCACGGGGAAGGGGGAGGGCCGGGGTGGTGATGAGCAGTTCTTC.

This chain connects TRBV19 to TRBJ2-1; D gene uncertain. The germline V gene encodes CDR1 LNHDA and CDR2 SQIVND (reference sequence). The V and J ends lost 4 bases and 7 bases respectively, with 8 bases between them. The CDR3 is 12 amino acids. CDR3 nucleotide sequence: TGTGCCAGTAGTACTCTAGGTAATGAGCAGTTCTTC. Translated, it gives CASSTLGNEQFF. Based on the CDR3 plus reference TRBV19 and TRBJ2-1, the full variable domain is DGGITQSPKYLFRKEGQNVTLSCEQNLNHDAMYWYRQDPGQGLRLIYYSQIVNDFQKGDIAEGYSVSREKKESFPLTVTSAQKNPTAFYLCASSTLGNEQFFGPGTRLTVL.

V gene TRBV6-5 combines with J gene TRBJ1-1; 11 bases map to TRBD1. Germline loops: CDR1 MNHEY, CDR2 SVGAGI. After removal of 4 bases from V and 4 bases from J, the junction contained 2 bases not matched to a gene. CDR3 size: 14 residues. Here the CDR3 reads CASSWGQGGTEAFF. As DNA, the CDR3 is TGTGCCAGCAGTTGGGGACAGGGGGGCACTGAAGCTTTCTTT.

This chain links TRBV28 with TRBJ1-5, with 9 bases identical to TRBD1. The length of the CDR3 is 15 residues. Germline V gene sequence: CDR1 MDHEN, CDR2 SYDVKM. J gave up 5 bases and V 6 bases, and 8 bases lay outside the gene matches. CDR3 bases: TGTGCCAGCAGCCCACCATGGGACAGGGATCAGCCCCAGCATTTT. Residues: CASSPPWDRDQPQHF.

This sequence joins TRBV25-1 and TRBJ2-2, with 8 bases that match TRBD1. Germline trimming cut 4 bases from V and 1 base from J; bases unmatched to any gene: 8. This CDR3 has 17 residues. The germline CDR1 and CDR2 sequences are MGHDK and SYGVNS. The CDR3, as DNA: TGTGCCAGCAGTGGATATGGACAGGGAAAGAACACCGGGGAGCTGTTTTTT. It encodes CASSGYGQGKNTGELFF.

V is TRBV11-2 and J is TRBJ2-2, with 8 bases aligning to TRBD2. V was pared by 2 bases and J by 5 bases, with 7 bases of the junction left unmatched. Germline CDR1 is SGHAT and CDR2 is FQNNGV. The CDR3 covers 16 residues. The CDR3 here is CASSLRREGRTGELFF. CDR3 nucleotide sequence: TGTGCCAGCAGCTTACGTCGGGAGGGCCGTACCGGGGAGCTGTTTTTT. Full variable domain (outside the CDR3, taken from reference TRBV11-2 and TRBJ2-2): EAGVAQSPRYKIIEKRQSVAFWCNPISGHATLYWYQQILGQGPKLLIQFQNNGVVDDSQLPKDRFSAERLKGVDSTLKIQPAKLEDSAVYLCASSLRREGRTGELFFGEGSRLTVL.

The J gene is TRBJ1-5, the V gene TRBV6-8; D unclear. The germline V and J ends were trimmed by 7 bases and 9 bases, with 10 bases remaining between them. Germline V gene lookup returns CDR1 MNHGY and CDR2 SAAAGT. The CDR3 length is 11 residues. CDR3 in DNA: TGTGCCAGCACCCTTGTCAGGCCCCAGCATTTT. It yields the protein CASTLVRPQHF.

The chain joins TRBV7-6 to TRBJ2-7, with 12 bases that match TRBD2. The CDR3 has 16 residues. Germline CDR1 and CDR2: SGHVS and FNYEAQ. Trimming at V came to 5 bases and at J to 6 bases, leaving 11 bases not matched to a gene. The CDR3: CASSPRLAGAHGEQYF. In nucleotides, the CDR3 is TGTGCCAGCAGCCCAAGACTAGCGGGAGCCCATGGCGAGCAGTACTTC.

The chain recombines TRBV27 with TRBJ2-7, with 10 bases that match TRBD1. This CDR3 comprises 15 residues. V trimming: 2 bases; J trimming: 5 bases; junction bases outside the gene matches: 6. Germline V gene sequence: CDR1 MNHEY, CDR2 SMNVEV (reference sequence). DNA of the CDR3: TGTGCCAGCAGTTTAGCTGGACAGGGGGTACACGAGCAGTACTTC. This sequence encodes CASSLAGQGVHEQYF.

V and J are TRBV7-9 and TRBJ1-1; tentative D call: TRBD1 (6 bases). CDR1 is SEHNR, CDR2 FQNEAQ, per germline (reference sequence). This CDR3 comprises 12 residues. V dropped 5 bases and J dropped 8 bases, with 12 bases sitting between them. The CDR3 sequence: CASSPRGGEAFF. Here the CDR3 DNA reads TGTGCCAGCAGCCCCAGGGGCGGGGAAGCTTTCTTT.

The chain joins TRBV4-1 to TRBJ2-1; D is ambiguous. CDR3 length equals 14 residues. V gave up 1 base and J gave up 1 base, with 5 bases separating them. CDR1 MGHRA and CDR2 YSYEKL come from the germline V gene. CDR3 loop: CASSQGESYNEQFF. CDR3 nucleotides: TGCGCCAGCAGCCAAGGAGAGTCCTACAATGAGCAGTTCTTC.

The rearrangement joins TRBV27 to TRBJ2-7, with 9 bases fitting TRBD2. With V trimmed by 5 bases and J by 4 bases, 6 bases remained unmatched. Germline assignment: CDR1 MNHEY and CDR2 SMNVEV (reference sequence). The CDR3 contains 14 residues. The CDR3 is CASSISAGGYEQYF. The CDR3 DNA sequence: TGTGCCAGCAGTATCTCGGCGGGAGGGTACGAGCAGTACTTC.

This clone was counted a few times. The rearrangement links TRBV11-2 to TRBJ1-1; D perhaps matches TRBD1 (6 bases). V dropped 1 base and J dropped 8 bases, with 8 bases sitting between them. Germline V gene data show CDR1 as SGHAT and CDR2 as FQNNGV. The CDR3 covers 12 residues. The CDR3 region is CASSLVGTEAFF. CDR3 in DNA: TGTGCCAGCAGCTTAGTAGGGACAGAAGCTTTCTTT.

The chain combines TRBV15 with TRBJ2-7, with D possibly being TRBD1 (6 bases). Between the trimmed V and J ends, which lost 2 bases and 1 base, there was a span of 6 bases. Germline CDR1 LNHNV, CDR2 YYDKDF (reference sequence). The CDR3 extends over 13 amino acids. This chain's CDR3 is CATSRQGSYEQYF. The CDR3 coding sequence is TGTGCCACCAGCAGACAGGGGTCCTACGAGCAGTACTTC.

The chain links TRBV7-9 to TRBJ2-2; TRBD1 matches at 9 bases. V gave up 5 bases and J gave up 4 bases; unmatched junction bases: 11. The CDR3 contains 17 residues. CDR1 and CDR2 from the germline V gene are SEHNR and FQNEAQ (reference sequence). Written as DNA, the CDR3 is TGTGCCAGCAGCGTAACGCCGGGACAGGGAATCACCGGGGAGCTGTTTTTT. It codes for CASSVTPGQGITGELFF.

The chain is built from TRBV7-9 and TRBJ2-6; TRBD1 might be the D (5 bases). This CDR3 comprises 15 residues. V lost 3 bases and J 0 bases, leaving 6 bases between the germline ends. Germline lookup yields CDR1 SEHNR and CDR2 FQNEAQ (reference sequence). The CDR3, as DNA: TGTGCCAGCAGCTTGGGGCCCTCTGGGGCCAACGTCCTGACTTTC. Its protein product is CASSLGPSGANVLTF.

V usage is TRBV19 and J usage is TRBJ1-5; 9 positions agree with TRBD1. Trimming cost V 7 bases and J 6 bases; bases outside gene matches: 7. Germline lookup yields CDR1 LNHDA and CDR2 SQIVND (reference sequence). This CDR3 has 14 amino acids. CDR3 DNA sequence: TGTGCCAGTACCCGGACAGGGGCCGGTCAGCCCCAGCATTTT. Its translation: CASTRTGAGQPQHF.

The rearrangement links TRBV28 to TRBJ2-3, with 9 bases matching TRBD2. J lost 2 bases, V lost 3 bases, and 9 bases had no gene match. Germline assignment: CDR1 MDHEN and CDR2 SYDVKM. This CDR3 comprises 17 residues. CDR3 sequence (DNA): TGTGCCAGCAGTTTTCCCCTAGCGGGAAACCCCACAGATACGCAGTATTTT. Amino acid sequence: CASSFPLAGNPTDTQYF. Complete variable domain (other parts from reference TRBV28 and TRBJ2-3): DVKVTQSSRYLVKRTGEKVFLECVQDMDHENMFWYRQDPGLGLRLIYFSYDVKMKEKGDIPEGYSVSREKKERFSLILESASTNQTSMYLCASSFPLAGNPTDTQYFGPGTRLTVL.

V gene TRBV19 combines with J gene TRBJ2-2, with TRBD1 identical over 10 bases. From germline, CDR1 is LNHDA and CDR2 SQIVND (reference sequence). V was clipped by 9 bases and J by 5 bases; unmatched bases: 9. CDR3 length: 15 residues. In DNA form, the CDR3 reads TGTGCCAGCCAAGACAGGGGGCGAGGTACCGGGGAGCTGTTTTTT. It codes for CASQDRGRGTGELFF. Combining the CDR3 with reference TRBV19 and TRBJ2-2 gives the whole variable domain DGGITQSPKYLFRKEGQNVTLSCEQNLNHDAMYWYRQDPGQGLRLIYYSQIVNDFQKGDIAEGYSVSREKKESFPLTVTSAQKNPTAFYLCASQDRGRGTGELFFGEGSRLTVL.